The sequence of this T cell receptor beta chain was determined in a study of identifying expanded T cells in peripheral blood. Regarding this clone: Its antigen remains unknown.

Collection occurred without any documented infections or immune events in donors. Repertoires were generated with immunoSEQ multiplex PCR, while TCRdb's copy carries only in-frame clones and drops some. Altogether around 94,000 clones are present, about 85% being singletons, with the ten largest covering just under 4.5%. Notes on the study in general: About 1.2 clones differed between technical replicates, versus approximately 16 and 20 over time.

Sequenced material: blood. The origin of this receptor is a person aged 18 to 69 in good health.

This chain's CDR3 is CAISVTASSYNSPLHF. The CDR3 DNA reads TGTGCCATCAGTGTGACCGCTAGCTCCTATAATTCACCCCTCCACTTT. The chain has TRBV10-3 and TRBJ1-6; D not resolved. Trimming left V 4 bases short and J 0 bases short, with 10 bases between. The length of the CDR3 is 16 residues. CDR1 is ENHRY, CDR2 SYGVKD, per germline.